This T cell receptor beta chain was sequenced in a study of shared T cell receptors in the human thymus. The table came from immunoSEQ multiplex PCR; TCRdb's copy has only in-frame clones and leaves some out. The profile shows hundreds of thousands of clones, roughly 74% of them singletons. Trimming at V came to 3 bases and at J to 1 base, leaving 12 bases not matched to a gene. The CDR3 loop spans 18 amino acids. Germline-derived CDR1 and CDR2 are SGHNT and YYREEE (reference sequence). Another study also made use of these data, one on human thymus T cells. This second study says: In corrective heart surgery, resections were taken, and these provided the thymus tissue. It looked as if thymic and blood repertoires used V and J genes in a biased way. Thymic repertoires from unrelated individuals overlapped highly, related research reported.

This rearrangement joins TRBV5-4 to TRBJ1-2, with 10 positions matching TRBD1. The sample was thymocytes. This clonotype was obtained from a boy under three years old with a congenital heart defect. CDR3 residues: CASSWRDRGYFVNYGYTF. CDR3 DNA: TGTGCCAGCAGCTGGCGGGACAGGGGATACTTTGTTAACTATGGCTACACCTTC.